A selection of T cell receptor beta chains follows, all from one sample in a study of cytomegalovirus exposure and HLA in healthy donors. The method was immunoSEQ multiplex PCR; TCRdb's version includes in-frame clones alone and lacks a portion of them. The sample holds 100,000 to 150,000 clones, 84% seen once. The source material was PBMCs. The receptors were gathered from a woman aged 18-35 years in good health and CMV-seropositive. Both conserved end residues are part of each CDR3. The D gene is left open where the match is weak. A row's size may be missing; if present it is once, few, many or a size class.

>TRBJ2-7|once|TRBV19|.
TGTGCCAGTAGTATTGGCAGCGCCTACGAGCAGTACTTC
CASSIGSAYEQYF
>TRBJ1-1|few|TRBV19|TRBD1
TGTGCCAGTAGTATCCAACAGGGGGTAGCTTTCTTT
CASSIQQGVAFF
>TRBJ1-2|.|TRBV4-2|.
TGTGCCAGCAGCCTGGCGGAGACGCTAGGCTATGGCTACACCTTC
CASSLAETLGYGYTF
>TRBJ2-5|.|TRBV5-1|.
TGCGCCAGCAGCTTGGCCGGGACTCCCCAAGAGACCCAGTACTTC
CASSLAGTPQETQYF
>TRBJ2-7|.|TRBV6-1|.
TGTGCCAGCAGTGAGGTGCGTAGCTCCTACGAGCAGTACTTC
CASSEVRSSYEQYF
>TRBJ1-6|.|TRBV30|TRBD1
TGTGCCTGGAGTCCTAGACAGGGGGCTCGGAATTCACCCCTCCACTTT
CAWSPRQGARNSPLHF
>TRBJ2-5|.|TRBV7-3|.
TGTGCCAGCAGCTTACTCGCGGGTGACCCAGAGACCCAGTACTTC
CASSLLAGDPETQYF
>TRBJ2-7|.|TRBV6-6|.
TGTGCCAGCAGTTACACAAACGAGCAGTACTTC
CASSYTNEQYF
>TRBJ2-3|.|TRBV5-1|.
TGCGCCAGCAGCTTTACGGGTAGCACAGATACGCAGTATTTT
CASSFTGSTDTQYF
>TRBJ1-4|once|TRBV4-1|TRBD1
TGCGCCAGCAGCCAAGTTCGACAGGGCCCTTATGAAAAACTGTTTTTT
CASSQVRQGPYEKLFF
>TRBJ2-3|.|TRBV9|.
TGTGCCGGCAGCGGTCGGGGGGCGAACACAGATACGCAGTATTTT
CAGSGRGANTDTQYF
>TRBJ2-3|few|TRBV28|.
TGTGCCAGCAGTTTCGGACTAGGGGGGACAGATACGCAGTATTTT
CASSFGLGGTDTQYF
>TRBJ2-3|.|TRBV5-6|.
TGTGCCAGCAGCTTGCCTAGGTCATCCACAGATACGCAGTATTTT
CASSLPRSSTDTQYF
>TRBJ1-1|.|TRBV7-9|.
TGTTCCAGCAGCTTACTGGACAAGTTCACTGAAGCTTTCTTT
CSSSLLDKFTEAFF
>TRBJ1-1|once|TRBV28|.
TGTGCCAGCACCCCATCTGGAGGCACTGAAGCTTTCTTT
CASTPSGGTEAFF
>TRBJ2-7|once|TRBV5-1|.
TGCGCCAGCAGCTTGATGGCAGGGGGAGGATACGAGCAGTACTTC
CASSLMAGGGYEQYF
>TRBJ2-5|.|TRBV29-1|TRBD1
TGCAGCGTTAAAGGGGTGGTCGGACAGGGGGAGACCCAGTACTTC
CSVKGVVGQGETQYF
>TRBJ2-7|.|TRBV19|TRBD1
TGTGCCAGTAGACCTCCGGGACAGGGGGCTTACGAGCAGTACTTC
CASRPPGQGAYEQYF
>TRBJ1-5|.|TRBV10-3|.
TGTGCCATCAGTGAATCAGGGGCCAATCAGCCCCAGCATTTT
CAISESGANQPQHF
>TRBJ2-5|.|TRBV7-8|TRBD2
TGTGCCAGCAGCCCCATGAGGGGCGGGGGGGCCGGAGAGACCCAGTACTTC
CASSPMRGGGAGETQYF
>TRBJ1-3|.|TRBV11-2|.
TGTGCCAGCAGCTTAAGGGAGGGGGAATCGAACACCATATATTTT
CASSLREGESNTIYF
>TRBJ1-2|.|TRBV19|.
TGTGCCAGTACCAATTCGACAGGACCAGCTAACTATGGCTACACCTTC
CASTNSTGPANYGYTF
>TRBJ1-1|.|TRBV29-1|.
TGCAGCGTTCGGACTGGGAACACTGAAGCTTTCTTT
CSVRTGNTEAFF
>TRBJ2-2|.|TRBV5-4|TRBD1
TGTGCCAGCAGCTTCTTCTGGACAGGGGACACCGGGGAGCTGTTTTTT
CASSFFWTGDTGELFF
>TRBJ1-3|once|TRBV5-1|.
TGCGCCAGCAGCTTGGAGAGTCCCGAAAACACCATATATTTT
CASSLESPENTIYF
>TRBJ1-2|.|TRBV13|.
TGTGCCAGCAGCAGACGGGACATCGGCTATGGCTACACCTTC
CASSRRDIGYGYTF
>TRBJ2-1|.|TRBV7-2|.
TGTGCCAGCAGCTTAACCGGGGGGCATGTTGAGCAGTTCTTC
CASSLTGGHVEQFF
>TRBJ2-1|once|TRBV4-1|TRBD2
TGCGCCAGCAGCCAAGAAGCGGGGGGGCCGAGCTCCTACAATGAGCAGTTCTTC
CASSQEAGGPSSYNEQFF
>TRBJ2-2|.|TRBV5-6|.
TGTGCCAGCAGCCGGGACACGAGGAACACCGGGGAGCTGTTTTTT
CASSRDTRNTGELFF
>TRBJ1-1|.|TRBV4-1|TRBD1
TGCGCCAGCAGCCCCTGGACAGGGGGGAACCCTGAAGCTTTCTTT
CASSPWTGGNPEAFF
>TRBJ2-5|.|TRBV4-1|.
TGCGCCAGCAGCCCTCAGGGTGGCAAAGAGACCCAGTACTTC
CASSPQGGKETQYF
>TRBJ1-2|.|TRBV7-9|.
TGTGCCAGCAGCTTAGGAATACTCCGGGATGGCTACACCTTC
CASSLGILRDGYTF
>TRBJ1-1|.|TRBV13|TRBD1
TGTGCCAGCAGATACCAGGGGGATATCACTGAAGCTTTCTTT
CASRYQGDITEAFF
>TRBJ1-4|few|TRBV5-1|.
TGCGCCAGCAGCTTGACGCCGGGGTGGGAGGAAAAACTGTTTTTT
CASSLTPGWEEKLFF
>TRBJ1-1|.|TRBV7-3|TRBD1
TGTGCCAGCAGCTCCACCGGGACAGGTTACATGAACACTGAAGCTTTCTTT
CASSSTGTGYMNTEAFF
>TRBJ1-6|.|TRBV2|.
TGTGCTTCTAGGGGCTATAATTCACCCCTCCACTTT
CASRGYNSPLHF